This T cell receptor (beta chain) appears in the sequencing data of a study of T-cell reconstitution after alpha-beta-depleted transplantation in children. Study results and caveats: The origin of high day-60 TCRbeta diversity in some patients lay in surviving recipient T cells and thymic progenitors. T-cell numbers and diversity, one year after transplant, stemmed largely from T cells that were newly produced. Roughly two months post-transplant, alpha-beta T cells reportedly originated from several hundred graft clones that had expanded.

Preparation of the TCRbeta library was carried out with unique molecular identifiers. Each CDR3 protein gets one entry after TCRdb re-called the PCR reads with MiXCR. The sample has 550,000 to 600,000 distinct CDR3 sequences; 23% are singletons. This clonotype was counted at least ten times. The antigen remains undetermined. Germline assignment: CDR1 SGHNT and CDR2 YYREEE (reference sequence). This CDR3 is 14 amino acids long. J was trimmed by 6 bases and V by 0 bases; bases with no gene match: 1. This chain joins TRBV5-4 and TRBJ2-2; 8 bases are shared with TRBD2. Sequencing used PBMCs, mostly from graft donor cells, obtained 360 days after TCRalphabeta/CD19-depleted stem cell transplant. The TCR was taken from a boy under two years old who had a stem cell transplant for acute myeloid leukemia, so the T cells may come from the graft donor. In DNA form, the CDR3 reads TGTGCCAGCAGCTTGGAACTAGCGGCCGGGGAGCTGTTTTTT. It is translated as CASSLELAAGELFF.